The 2 T cell receptor beta chains given below trace back to one sample, sequenced in a study of human T cells and chemical hapten exposure (dated by TCRdb to 2020 to 2023). The library was made by RACE. This sample was sequenced with a NextSeq 500. TCRdb's own reprocessing of the public reads used fastp at Q25 and MiXCR and kept productive beta chains. Rows with a matching CDR3 protein are joined into one entry that keeps the most common DNA and genes. The sample table shows fewer than 100,000 distinct CDR3 sequences, and 11% are seen once. Of the sample, around 1% is held by the ten largest clones. The time point label corresponds to: patch test 3, about 24 weeks after DPC sensitization. Reading the label with the study, this specimen's treatment or condition is: therapeutic diphenylcyclopropenone sensitization with weekly scalp DPC. Source: whole blood, taken in connection with sensitization to the hapten diphenylcyclopropenone (DPC). These receptors all stem from a woman in her twenties or thirties with alopecia areata. Some clones in this sample may be carry-over from other donors' samples.

The rearrangement uses TRBV10-1 and TRBJ2-2, with 9 nucleotides matching TRBD1. Germline CDR1 reads WNHNN; CDR2 reads SYGVQD (reference sequence). The length of the CDR3 is 14 residues. V trimming: 6 bases; J trimming: 7 bases; junction bases outside the gene matches: 6. In nucleotides, the CDR3 is TGCGCCAGCAGGGAAGGACAGGGGAGCGGGGAGCTGTTTTTT. This sequence encodes CASREGQGSGELFF.

V gene TRBV15 combines with J gene TRBJ2-6; D is ambiguous. Trimming stripped 3 bases from V and 2 bases from J, with 5 bases between. CDR3 length equals 14 residues. Germline CDR1 LNHNV, CDR2 YYDKDF (reference sequence). CDR3 coding DNA: TGTGCCACCAGCAGTCGGGCTGGGGCCAACGTCCTGACTTTC. Translation: CATSSRAGANVLTF.